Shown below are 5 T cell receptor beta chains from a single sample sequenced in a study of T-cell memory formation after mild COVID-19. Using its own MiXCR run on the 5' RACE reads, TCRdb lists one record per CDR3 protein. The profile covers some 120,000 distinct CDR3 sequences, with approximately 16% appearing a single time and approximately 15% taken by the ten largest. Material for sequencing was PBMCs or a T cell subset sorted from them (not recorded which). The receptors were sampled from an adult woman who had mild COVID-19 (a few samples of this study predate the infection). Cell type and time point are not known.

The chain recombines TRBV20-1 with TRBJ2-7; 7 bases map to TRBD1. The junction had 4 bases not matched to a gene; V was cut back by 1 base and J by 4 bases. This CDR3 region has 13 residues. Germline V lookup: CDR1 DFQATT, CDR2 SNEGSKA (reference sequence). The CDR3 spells CSARASQGYEQYF. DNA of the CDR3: TGCAGTGCTAGAGCCTCACAGGGGTACGAGCAGTACTTC.

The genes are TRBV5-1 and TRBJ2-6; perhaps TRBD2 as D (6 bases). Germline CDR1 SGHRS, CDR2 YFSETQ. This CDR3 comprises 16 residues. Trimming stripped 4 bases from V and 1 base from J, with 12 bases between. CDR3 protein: CASSLTGGSGANVLTF. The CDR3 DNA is TGCGCCAGCAGCCTAACAGGAGGGTCTGGGGCCAACGTCCTGACTTTC.

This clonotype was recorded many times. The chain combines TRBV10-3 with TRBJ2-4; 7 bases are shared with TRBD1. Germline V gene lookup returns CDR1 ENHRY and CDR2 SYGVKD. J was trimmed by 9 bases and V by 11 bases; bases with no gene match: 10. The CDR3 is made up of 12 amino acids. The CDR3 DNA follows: TGTGCCGTTACGACAGGGATCGGCATTCAGTACTTC. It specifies CAVTTGIGIQYF.

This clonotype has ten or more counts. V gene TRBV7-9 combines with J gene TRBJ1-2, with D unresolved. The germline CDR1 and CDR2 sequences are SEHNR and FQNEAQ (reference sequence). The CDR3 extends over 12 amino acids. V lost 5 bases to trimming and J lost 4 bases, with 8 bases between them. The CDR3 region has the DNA TGTGCCAGCAGCCCGGCAAGCTATGGCTACACCTTC. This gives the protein CASSPASYGYTF.

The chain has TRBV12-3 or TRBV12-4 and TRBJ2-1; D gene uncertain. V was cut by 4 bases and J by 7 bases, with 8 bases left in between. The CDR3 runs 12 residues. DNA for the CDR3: TGTGCCAGCAGTTCGGAGCGTAATGAGCAGTTCTTC. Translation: CASSSERNEQFF.